One sample yielded the 8 T cell receptor beta chains listed below, sequenced in a study of blood T cell repertoires in COVID-19. TCRdb keeps only in-frame clones here, not all; method: immunoSEQ multiplex PCR. Of 25,000 to 30,000 clones in the sample, more than 75% were seen once. The source material was peripheral blood. These receptor sequences come from a man between 65 and 79 years old with active or convalescent COVID-19.

The J gene is TRBJ2-3, the V gene TRBV5-1; 11 nucleotides match TRBD1. The CDR3 consists of 16 residues. From germline, CDR1 is SGHRS and CDR2 YFSETQ. Trimming took 8 bases from V and 0 from J; bases not matched to a gene: 8. CDR3 DNA sequence: TGCGCCAGTTGTCCTGGGACAGGGGGAAGCACAGATACGCAGTATTTT. Translation gives CASCPGTGGSTDTQYF.

The chain uses TRBV7-2 and TRBJ2-5; TRBD2 might be the D (7 bases). V shed 4 bases and J shed 4 bases, with 19 bases lying between them. Per the germline V gene, CDR1 is SGHTA and CDR2 is FQGNSA. This CDR3 has 16 residues. The CDR3 sequence is CASSWGGPGAGETQYF. DNA for the CDR3: TGTGCCAGCAGCTGGGGGGGCCCCGGAGCCGGAGAGACCCAGTACTTC.

The V gene is TRBV5-1, the J gene TRBJ1-1; TRBD1 aligns across 10 bases. J lost 5 bases, V lost 3 bases, and 1 base had no gene match. The CDR3 runs 13 residues. CDR1 and CDR2 (germline): SGHRS, YFSETQ. CDR3 sequence (DNA): TGCGCCAGCAGCTGGGGACAGGGGACTGAAGCTTTCTTT. Its protein product is CASSWGQGTEAFF.

The gene calls are TRBV7-2 and TRBJ1-5; D ambiguous. V was cut by 4 bases and J by 1 base, with 5 bases left in between. Germline CDR1 SGHTA, CDR2 FQGNSA. The CDR3 is made up of 13 amino acids. As DNA, the CDR3 is TGTGCCAGCAGCTCTATCAGCAATCAGCCCCAGCATTTT. Translated, it gives CASSSISNQPQHF.

The rearrangement joins TRBV25-1 to TRBJ1-5; a weak D match, TRBD1 (6 bases). Per germline, CDR1 MGHDK and CDR2 SYGVNS. Trimming pared 7 bases from V and 4 bases from J, leaving 23 bases between. The CDR3 runs to 17 residues. CDR3 DNA: TGTGCCAGCACCCGCCGGCTGCGGGGGGCGGGAAATCAGCCCCAGCATTTT. Translating it yields CASTRRLRGAGNQPQHF. Full variable domain (missing parts from reference TRBV25-1 and TRBJ1-5): EADIYQTPRYLVIGTGKKITLECSQTMGHDKMYWYQQDPGMELHLIHYSYGVNSTEKGDLSSESTVSRIRTEHFPLTLESARPSHTSQYLCASTRRLRGAGNQPQHFGDGTRLSIL.

The rearrangement links TRBV20-1 to TRBJ1-1; D is perhaps TRBD1 (5 bases). The length of the CDR3 is 15 residues. V lost 3 bases to trimming and J lost 1 base, with 15 bases between them. Germline CDR1 is DFQATT and CDR2 is SNEGSKA (reference sequence). The CDR3 bases are TGCAGTGCTAGTTTACAGGTTGGTGGGAACACTGAAGCTTTCTTT. Amino acids: CSASLQVGGNTEAFF.

The chain joins TRBV30 to TRBJ1-1, with D possibly being TRBD1 (6 bases). Trimming took 4 bases from V and 7 from J, leaving 16 bases between them. The germline gives CDR1 GTSNPN, CDR2 SVGIG (reference sequence). The CDR3 runs to 13 residues. The CDR3 is CAWIGPRGSEAFF. The CDR3 region has the DNA TGTGCCTGGATCGGACCCAGGGGCAGTGAAGCTTTCTTT.

The genes are TRBV5-6 and TRBJ1-5; 7 bases are a match to TRBD1. The CDR3 loop spans 13 amino acids. The germline V gene has CDR1 SGHDT and CDR2 YYEEEE. The V gene end was trimmed by 0 bases and the J gene end by 13 bases; junction bases not matched to a gene: 7. The DNA of the CDR3 is TGTGCCAGCAGCTTGGGACTGACAGGGCCTCAGCATTTT. Translating gives CASSLGLTGPQHF.